This T cell receptor beta chain was sequenced for a study of control samples from healthy donors and cancer patients. CDR3 length: 15 amino acids. Germline CDR1 reads MRHNA; CDR2 reads SNTAGT. The V segment lost 6 bases and the J segment 0 bases; nucleotides outside the gene matches: 7. Sequencing used immunoSEQ multiplex PCR; TCRdb keeps in-frame clones, though not all of them. Of 150,000 or so clones listed, approximately 92% are singletons. The chain carries TRBV6-4 and TRBJ2-5, with 7 bases fitting TRBD2. The sequencing input was blood. The source is a man in his late teens or twenties in good health. CDR3 region: CASRTPGGNQETQYF. The DNA for the CDR3 is TGTGCCAGCAGAACCCCGGGAGGTAACCAAGAGACCCAGTACTTC.